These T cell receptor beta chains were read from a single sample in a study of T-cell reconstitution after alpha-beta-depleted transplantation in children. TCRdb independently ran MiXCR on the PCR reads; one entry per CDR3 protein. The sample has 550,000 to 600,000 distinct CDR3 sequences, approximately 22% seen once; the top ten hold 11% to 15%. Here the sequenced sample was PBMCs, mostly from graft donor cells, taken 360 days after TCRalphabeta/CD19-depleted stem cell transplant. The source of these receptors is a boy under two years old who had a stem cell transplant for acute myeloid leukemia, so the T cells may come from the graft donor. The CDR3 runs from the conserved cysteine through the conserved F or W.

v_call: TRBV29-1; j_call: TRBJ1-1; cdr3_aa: CSVEPRRGSEAFF
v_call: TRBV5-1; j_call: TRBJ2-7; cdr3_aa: CASSLWTGSDYEQYF
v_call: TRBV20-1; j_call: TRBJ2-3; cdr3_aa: CSASRASSRTDTQYF
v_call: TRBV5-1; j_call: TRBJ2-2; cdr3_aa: CASRPTSGNTGELFF
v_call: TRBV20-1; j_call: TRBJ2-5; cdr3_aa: CSARDPSAAGETQYF
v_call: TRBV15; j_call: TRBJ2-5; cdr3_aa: CATSRAREETQYF
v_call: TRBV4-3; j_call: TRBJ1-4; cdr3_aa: CASSQGDGSNEKLFF
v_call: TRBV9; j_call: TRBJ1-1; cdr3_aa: CASSETGTEEAFF
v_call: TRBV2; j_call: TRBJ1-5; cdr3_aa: CASSPPYQPQHF
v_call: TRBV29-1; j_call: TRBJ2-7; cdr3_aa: CSVARDRAYEQYF
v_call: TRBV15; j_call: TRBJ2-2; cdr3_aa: CATTRMYQGTPGELFF
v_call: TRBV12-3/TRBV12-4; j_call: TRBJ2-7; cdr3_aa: CASSMGLAGGSEQYF
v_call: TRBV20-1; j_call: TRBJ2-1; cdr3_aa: CSARVGGNEQFF
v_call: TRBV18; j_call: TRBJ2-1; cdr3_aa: CASSQQAYNEQFF
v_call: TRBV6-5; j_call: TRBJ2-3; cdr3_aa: CASSYSERGCRCTDTQYF
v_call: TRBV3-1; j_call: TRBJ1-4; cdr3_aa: CASSRGTGNEKLFF
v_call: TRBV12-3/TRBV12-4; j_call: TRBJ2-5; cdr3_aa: CASSLAMTAFGETQYF
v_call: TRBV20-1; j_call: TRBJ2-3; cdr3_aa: CSASMRGPRTDTQYF
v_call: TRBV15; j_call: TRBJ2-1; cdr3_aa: CATSRDRVFDNEQFF
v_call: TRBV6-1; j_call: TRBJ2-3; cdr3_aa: CASSGTSGDTDTQYF
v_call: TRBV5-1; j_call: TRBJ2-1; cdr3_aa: CASSTGVGSSEQFF
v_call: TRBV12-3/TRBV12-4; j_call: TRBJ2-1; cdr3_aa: CASRAVGGYEQFF
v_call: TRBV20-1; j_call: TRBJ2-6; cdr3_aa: CSARPHGSGANVLTF
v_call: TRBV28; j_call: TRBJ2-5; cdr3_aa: CASSTGNKGQPQETQYF
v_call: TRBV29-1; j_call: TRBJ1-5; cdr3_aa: CSVVGAPNQPQHF
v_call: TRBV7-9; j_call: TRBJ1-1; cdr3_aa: CATGGVKGAEAFF
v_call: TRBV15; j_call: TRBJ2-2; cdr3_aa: CATSRDRGRRLTGELFF
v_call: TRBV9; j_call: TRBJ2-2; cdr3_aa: CASSVLGALYPTGGRNTGELFF
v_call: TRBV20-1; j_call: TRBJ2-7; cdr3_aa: CSASGWSSYEQYF
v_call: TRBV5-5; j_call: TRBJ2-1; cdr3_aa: CASTLGQLNEQFF
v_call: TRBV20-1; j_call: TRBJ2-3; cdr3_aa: CSASFAGASSTDTQYF
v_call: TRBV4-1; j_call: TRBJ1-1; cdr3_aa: CASSQGGGEKGTEAFF
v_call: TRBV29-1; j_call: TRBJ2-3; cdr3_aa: CSVVRQGVTDTQYF
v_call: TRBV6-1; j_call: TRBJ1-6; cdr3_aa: CASREPTGDSPLHF
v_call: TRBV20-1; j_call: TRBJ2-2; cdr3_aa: CSARGSATGELFF
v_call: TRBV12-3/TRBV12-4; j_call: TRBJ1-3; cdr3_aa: CASSLGGTGAGNTIYF
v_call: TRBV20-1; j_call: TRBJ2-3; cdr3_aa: CSARDPRQLPGLDTQYF